The entry below gives a single T cell receptor beta chain sequence along with its context. In germline, CDR1 is LNHNV, CDR2 YYDKDF (reference sequence). V shed 1 base, J shed 6 bases, and the junction held 10 bases outside the gene matches. The CDR3 consists of 16 residues. TCRdb's table, derived via immunoSEQ multiplex PCR, lists solely in-frame clones and lacks some. The profile shows about 76,000 clones, roughly 91% of them singletons. The data derive from a study of technical replicates of blood from several donors. The TCR originated in a human donor in good health. The chain carries TRBV15 and TRBJ2-3; 7 nucleotides align to TRBD2. The sequenced material came from T cells isolated from PBMCs. The CDR3 region has the DNA TGTGCCACCAGCAGAGCCGGAGCGGGGTCCTCGGATACGCAGTATTTT. This codes for CATSRAGAGSSDTQYF.